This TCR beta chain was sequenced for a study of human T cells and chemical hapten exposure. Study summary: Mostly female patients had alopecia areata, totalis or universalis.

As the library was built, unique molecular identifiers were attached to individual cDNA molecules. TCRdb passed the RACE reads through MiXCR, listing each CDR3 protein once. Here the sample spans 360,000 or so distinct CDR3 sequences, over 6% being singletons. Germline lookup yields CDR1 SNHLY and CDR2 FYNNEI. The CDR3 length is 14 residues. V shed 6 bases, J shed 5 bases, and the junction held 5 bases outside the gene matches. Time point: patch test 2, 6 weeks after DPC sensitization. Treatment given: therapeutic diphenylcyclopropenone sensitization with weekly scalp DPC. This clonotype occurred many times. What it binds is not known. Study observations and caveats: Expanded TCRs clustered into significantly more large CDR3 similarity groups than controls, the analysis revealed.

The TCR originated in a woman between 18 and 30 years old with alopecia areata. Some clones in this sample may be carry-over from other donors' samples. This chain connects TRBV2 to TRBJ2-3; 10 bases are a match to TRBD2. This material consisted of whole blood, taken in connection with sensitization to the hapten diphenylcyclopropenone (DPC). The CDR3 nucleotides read TGTGCCAGCAGCTCTAGCGGGGGAGGAGATACGCAGTATTTT. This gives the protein CASSSSGGGDTQYF.